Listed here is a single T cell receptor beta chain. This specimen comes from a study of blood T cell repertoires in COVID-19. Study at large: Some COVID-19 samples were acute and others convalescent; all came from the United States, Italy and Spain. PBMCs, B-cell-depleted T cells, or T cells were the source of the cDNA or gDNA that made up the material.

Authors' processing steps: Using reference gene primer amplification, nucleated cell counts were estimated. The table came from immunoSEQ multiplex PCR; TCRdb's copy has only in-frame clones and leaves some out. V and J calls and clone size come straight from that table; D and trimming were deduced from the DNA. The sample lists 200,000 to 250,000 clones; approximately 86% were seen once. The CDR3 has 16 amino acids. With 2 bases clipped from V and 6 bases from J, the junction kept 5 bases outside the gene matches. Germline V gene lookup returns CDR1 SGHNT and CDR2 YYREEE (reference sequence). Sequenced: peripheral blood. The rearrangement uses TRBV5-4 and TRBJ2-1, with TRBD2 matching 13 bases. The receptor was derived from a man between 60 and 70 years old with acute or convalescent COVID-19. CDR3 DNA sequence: TGTGCCAGCAGCTTTCCCACTAGCGGGGGGGTCAATGAGCAGTTCTTC. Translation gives CASSFPTSGGVNEQFF.